The 18 T cell receptor beta chains in this list originate from one sample, sequenced in a study of cytomegalovirus exposure and HLA in healthy donors. This PCR relied on a set of 60 Vbeta primers and 13 Jbeta primers. Only in-frame clones appear in the TCRdb table, and some are missing; sequencing was by immunoSEQ multiplex PCR. The data show tens of thousands of clones, around 80% seen once. Sequencing input: PBMCs. The source is a woman under 40 in good health and CMV-seronegative.

V is TRBV7-2 and J is TRBJ1-5, with D perhaps matching TRBD1 (5 bases). CDR3 length: 15 amino acids. The germline V gene encodes CDR1 SGHTA and CDR2 FQGNSA. V lost 5 bases, J lost 1 base, and 12 bases lay in between. CDR3 region: CASSGGSGSNQPQHF. In nucleotides, the CDR3 is TGTGCCAGCAGCGGGGGGTCAGGGAGCAATCAGCCCCAGCATTTT.

The chain combines TRBV5-1 with TRBJ2-7, with 7 positions matching TRBD1. The J segment lost 0 bases and the V segment lost 3 bases, leaving 3 bases of the junction unmatched. Germline loops: CDR1 SGHRS, CDR2 YFSETQ. The CDR3 extends over 14 amino acids. CDR3: CASSSGQNSYEQYF. CDR3 nucleotide sequence: TGCGCCAGCAGCTCGGGACAGAACTCCTACGAGCAGTACTTC. The variable domain in full, with the rest retrieved from reference TRBV5-1 and TRBJ2-7, is KAGVTQTPRYLIKTRGQQVTLSCSPISGHRSVSWYQQTPGQGLQFLFEYFSETQRNKGNFPGRFSGRQFSNSRSEMNVSTLELGDSALYLCASSSGQNSYEQYFGPGTRLTVT.

Only one count was recorded for this clone. The V gene is TRBV5-4, the J gene TRBJ2-7, with a tentative D call TRBD2 (6 bases). CDR1 and CDR2 from the germline V gene are SGHNT and YYREEE (reference sequence). The length of the CDR3 is 15 residues. V was shortened by 4 bases and J by 0 bases, with 14 bases between the two germline ends. For the CDR3, the DNA is TGTGCCAGCAGCGGGGGGACGGTTAGCTCCTACGAGCAGTACTTC. The encoded protein is CASSGGTVSSYEQYF.

The chain couples TRBV2 to TRBJ1-5; no clear D. CDR3 length: 13 amino acids. V lost 6 bases to trimming and J lost 1 base, with 7 bases between them. Germline V gene data show CDR1 as SNHLY and CDR2 as FYNNEI. The CDR3 nucleotides read TGTGCCAGCAGCCAGGCGAGCAATCAGCCCCAGCATTTT. This sequence encodes CASSQASNQPQHF.

The sample holds one count of this clone. The rearrangement links TRBV14 to TRBJ2-5, with D perhaps matching TRBD2 (5 bases). Germline V gene data show CDR1 as SGHDN and CDR2 as FVKESK. Trimming removed 0 bases at V and 5 bases at J, with 19 bases between. There are 17 residues in the CDR3. CDR3 amino acids: CASSQERGGPTRETQYF. The CDR3 DNA reads as TGTGCCAGCAGCCAAGAGAGAGGAGGACCTACGAGGGAGACCCAGTACTTC.

This chain uses TRBV21-1 with TRBJ2-1; the D call of TRBD2 is as the table states it, not checked on the DNA. TRBV21-1 is described as a pseudogene. The CDR3 totals 16 residues. This chain's CDR3 is CASSKERAGAYNEQFF. The CDR3 bases are TGTGCCAGCAGCAAAGAGCGAGCGGGGGCCTACAATGAGCAGTTCTTC.

V is TRBV2 and J is TRBJ2-1; D is perhaps TRBD1 (5 bases). CDR1 and CDR2 (germline): SNHLY, FYNNEI. Trimming cost V 5 bases and J 4 bases, with 18 bases left between them. This CDR3 contains 16 residues. The CDR3 region is CASSYNVLRGYNEQFF. The CDR3 bases are TGTGCCAGCAGTTACAATGTGCTAAGGGGTTACAATGAGCAGTTCTTC.

The chain carries TRBV10-2 and TRBJ2-7, with TRBD2 matching over 7 bases. The CDR3 is 16 residues long. Germline trimming cut 3 bases from V and 4 bases from J; bases unmatched to any gene: 12. Per germline, CDR1 WSHSY and CDR2 SAAADI. The CDR3 protein is CASSDWGGVLPYEQYF. CDR3 DNA sequence: TGCGCCAGCAGTGATTGGGGGGGGGTTCTTCCGTACGAGCAGTACTTC.

The J gene is TRBJ2-7, the V gene TRBV7-9; D unresolved. Deletions cut 0 bases from V and 3 bases from J, with 6 bases between. The CDR3 is 13 amino acids. Germline V CDR1 and CDR2: SEHNR, FQNEAQ (reference sequence). The CDR3 here is CASSLALDYEQYF. The DNA of the CDR3 is TGTGCCAGCAGCTTAGCCCTAGACTACGAGCAGTACTTC.

The rearrangement joins TRBV5-1 to TRBJ2-7; the match to TRBD1 covers 7 bases. There are 14 residues in the CDR3. V shed 4 bases and J 0 bases; nucleotides not matched to a gene: 4. Germline CDR1 is SGHRS and CDR2 is YFSETQ. The CDR3 nucleotides are TGCGCCAGCAGCCTATGGGACAGCTCCTACGAGCAGTACTTC. The encoded protein is CASSLWDSSYEQYF.

The rearrangement joins TRBV6-1 to TRBJ1-2; D is undetermined. This CDR3 has 13 amino acids. V lost 7 bases, J lost 4 bases, and 13 bases lay in between. The germline gives CDR1 MNHNS, CDR2 SASEGT. This CDR3 reads CASTLLVVYGYTF. CDR3 nucleotide sequence: TGTGCCAGCACCTTACTTGTGGTCTATGGCTACACCTTC.

The CDR3 nucleotides read TGCGCCAGCAGCCAAGAGGGGACAGGCTCCTACGAGCAGTACTTC. It encodes CASSQEGTGSYEQYF. This chain uses TRBV4-3 with TRBJ2-7, with 8 bases fitting TRBD1. The V gene's germline CDR1 is LGHNA and CDR2 YSLEER. The V segment lost 0 bases and the J segment 0 bases; nucleotides outside the gene matches: 1. CDR3 length equals 15 residues.

This clone qualifies as medium-sized. The chain joins TRBV4-3 to TRBJ1-5, with D unresolved. The CDR3 covers 15 residues. Looked up from germline, CDR1 is LGHNA and CDR2 is YSLEER. Trimming stripped 6 bases from V and 0 bases from J, with 12 bases between. CDR3 residues: CASRTTPDSNQPQHF. CDR3 in DNA: TGCGCCAGCAGGACAACACCGGATAGCAATCAGCCCCAGCATTTT.

This chain uses TRBV18 with TRBJ1-1, with 10 bases aligning to TRBD1. V gave up 1 base and J gave up 5 bases; unmatched junction bases: 10. CDR1 and CDR2 (germline): KGHSH, LQKENI. The CDR3 runs to 17 residues. The CDR3, as DNA: TGTGCCAGCTCACCACGTGTCCAGACAGGGGGCCGGACTGAAGCTTTCTTT. This encodes CASSPRVQTGGRTEAFF.

The chain has TRBV7-2 and TRBJ2-7; D is possibly TRBD2 (5 bases). CDR1 is SGHTA and CDR2 is FQGNSA in the germline V gene. Trimming took off 1 base at V and 6 bases at J, with 10 bases between the two ends. CDR3 size: 13 residues. CDR3 loop: CASSLEAAGEQYF. The CDR3 region has the DNA TGTGCCAGCAGCTTAGAGGCTGCGGGCGAGCAGTACTTC.

The DNA of the CDR3 is TGTGCCTGGAGTTTACAGGGGAACTATGGCTACACCTTC. Protein sequence: CAWSLQGNYGYTF. The rearrangement uses TRBV30 and TRBJ1-2, with 7 nucleotides matching TRBD1. CDR3 length: 13 amino acids. Germline V gene sequence: CDR1 GTSNPN, CDR2 SVGIG (reference sequence). The J segment lost 2 bases and the V segment lost 2 bases, leaving 2 bases of the junction unmatched.

The rearrangement links TRBV6-1 to TRBJ2-7; TRBD1 matches 11 bases. This CDR3 contains 14 residues. J gave up 6 bases and V 5 bases, and 6 bases lay outside the gene matches. The germline V gene encodes CDR1 MNHNS and CDR2 SASEGT. This CDR3 reads CASSHRDRGSEQYF. The CDR3 nucleotides are TGTGCCAGCAGTCACCGGGACAGGGGGAGCGAGCAGTACTTC.

The chain joins TRBV6-5 to TRBJ2-7, with 10 bases matching TRBD1. Germline values: CDR1 MNHEY, CDR2 SVGAGI. The CDR3 has 13 amino acids. V lost 7 bases, J lost 6 bases, and 6 bases stayed unmatched. CDR3 in DNA: TGTGCCAGCAATCGACAGGGGGCGTGCGAGCAGTACTTC. It is translated as CASNRQGACEQYF.